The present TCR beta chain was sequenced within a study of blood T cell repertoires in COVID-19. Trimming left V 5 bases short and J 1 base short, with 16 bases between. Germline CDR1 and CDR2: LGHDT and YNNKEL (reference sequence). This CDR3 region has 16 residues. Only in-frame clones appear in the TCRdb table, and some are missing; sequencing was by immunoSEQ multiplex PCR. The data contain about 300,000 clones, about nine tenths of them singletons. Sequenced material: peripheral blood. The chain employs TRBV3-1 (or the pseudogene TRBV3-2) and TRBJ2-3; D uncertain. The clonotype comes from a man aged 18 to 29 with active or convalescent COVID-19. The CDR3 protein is CASSSSRRVGTDTQYF. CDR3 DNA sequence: TGTGCCAGCAGCTCTTCGCGGAGAGTGGGCACAGATACGCAGTATTTT.